These 6 T cell receptor beta chains were all obtained from the same sample, sequenced in a study of neurological immune-mediated disorders. TCRdb itself ran the 5' RACE reads through MiXCR, one entry per CDR3 protein. The table shows tens of thousands of distinct CDR3 sequences, with roughly an eighth occurring only once. Time point in this sample: longitudinal time-point 1 (baseline). The source material was PBMCs. The receptor source for this set is a female donor with HTLV-1-associated myelopathy (HAM/TSP).

This clonotype was found many times. The chain couples TRBV6-5 to TRBJ2-7; maybe TRBD2 (6 bases). Germline CDR1 reads MNHEY; CDR2 reads SVGAGI. The CDR3 length is 14 residues. V dropped 0 bases and J dropped 5 bases, with 11 bases sitting between them. The CDR3 DNA reads TGTGCCAGCAGTTACTCACTAGCTAGGGACGAGCAGTACTTC. Amino acids: CASSYSLARDEQYF.

This clonotype has ten or more counts. CDR3 in DNA: TGCAGTGCTCAGGGACTAGCTCAGTCCTACAATGAGCAGTTCTTC. Translating gives CSAQGLAQSYNEQFF. J is TRBJ2-1 and V is TRBV20-1; 9 bases are a match to TRBD2. The junction had 6 bases not matched to a gene; V was cut back by 5 bases and J by 1 base. CDR1 and CDR2 (germline): DFQATT, SNEGSKA (reference sequence). The length of the CDR3 is 15 residues.

This clonotype was seen repeatedly, ten times or more. This chain joins TRBV20-1 and TRBJ2-7; no clear D gene. The CDR3 consists of 12 residues. Germline V CDR1 and CDR2: DFQATT, SNEGSKA (reference sequence). Trimming pared 2 bases from V and 3 bases from J, leaving 8 bases between. CDR3 DNA: TGCAGTGCTAGAACAGAAAGCTACGAGCAGTACTTC. Its protein product is CSARTESYEQYF.

The chain employs TRBV6-5 and TRBJ2-1; 13 nucleotides line up with TRBD2. The junction had 12 bases not matched to a gene; V was cut back by 6 bases and J by 4 bases. Per the germline V gene, CDR1 is MNHEY and CDR2 is SVGAGI. The CDR3 consists of 18 residues. CDR3 sequence: CASSPLAGGPDSYNEQFF. The CDR3 DNA reads as TGTGCCAGCAGCCCACTAGCGGGGGGGCCGGACTCTTACAATGAGCAGTTCTTC.

Notes on this clonotype: Since a much larger clone is just one base distant, this may be a read error. This chain joins TRBV20-1 and TRBJ1-4; no reliable D call. The CDR3 totals 12 residues. The V gene's germline CDR1 is DFQATT and CDR2 SNEGSKA (reference sequence). As DNA, the CDR3 is TGCAGTGCTAGTGTGGGGTGCTTGGAGCCAGCCTTT. Its translation: CSASVGCLEPAF.

This clonotype came up many times. The CDR3 DNA reads TGTGCCAGCAGTCACACCCAGGGGTTCGAGCAGTACTTC. It yields the protein CASSHTQGFEQYF. The rearrangement links TRBV6-6 to TRBJ2-7, with a weak D call TRBD1 (6 bases). CDR1 is MNHNY and CDR2 is SVGAGI in the germline V gene (reference sequence). V shed 5 bases and J shed 6 bases, with 14 bases lying between them. CDR3 length equals 13 residues.